The 17 T cell receptor beta chains listed next were all sequenced from one sample in a study of blood T cells in healthy people across ages. Primers used in a second PCR of roughly 6 to 11 cycles were a sample-barcoded 5' primer and a J-beta primer mix. MiXCR was run by TCRdb on the 5' RACE reads, yielding one entry per CDR3 protein. The sample lists 710,000 or so distinct CDR3 sequences, around 32% occurring once. Input material: blood. These receptors originate from a woman of 80 years or more in good health.

This clonotype was observed a single time. It is unclear where the CDR3 begins or ends on the DNA, so no DNA is shown, and the CDR3 is as TCRdb lists it. This rearrangement joins TRBV5-6 to TRBJ1-1; the table assigns TRBD1, which was not confirmed against the DNA. The CDR3 is 12 residues long, counting both termini. Germline CDR1 reads SGHDT; CDR2 reads YYEEEE. The CDR3 is CASSNWGLGSFF.

This clonotype showed up many times. The CDR3, as DNA: TGTGCCAGCAGCCCCGACCGGGACAGGGGGCAGTATTTT. It encodes CASSPDRDRGQYF. This chain uses TRBV7-3 with TRBJ2-3, with TRBD1 identical over 10 bases. The length of the CDR3 is 13 residues. The V segment lost 5 bases and the J segment 11 bases; nucleotides outside the gene matches: 7. The germline V gene has CDR1 SGHTA and CDR2 FQGTGA.

In this sample, this clonotype turned up many times. The chain is built from TRBV12-3 or TRBV12-4 and TRBJ1-2; D is possibly TRBD1 (6 bases). This CDR3 is built from 15 residues. Trimming removed 1 base at V and 8 bases at J, with 17 bases between. The DNA of the CDR3 is TGTGCCAGCAGTTTAGATTCTCTTTCCGGACAGGGCTACACCTTC. Amino acid sequence: CASSLDSLSGQGYTF.

The table lists this clonotype with a few counts. CDR3 residues: CSAGDIPYEQYF. The CDR3 DNA sequence: TGCAGTGCAGGGGACATTCCCTACGAGCAGTACTTC. V is TRBV20-1 and J is TRBJ2-7; possibly TRBD1 for D (6 bases). Trimming took 6 bases from V and 2 from J, leaving 11 bases between them. CDR1 and CDR2 from the germline V gene are DFQATT and SNEGSKA (reference sequence). This CDR3 comprises 12 residues.

This clonotype has just a few counts. A read error may be the cause here, since a much bigger clone is one base away. The rearrangement joins TRBV7-3 to TRBJ2-7, with TRBD1 identical over 9 bases. Germline V gene data show CDR1 as SGHTA and CDR2 as FQGTGA. The CDR3 runs to 19 residues. The junction had 25 bases not matched to a gene; V was cut back by 1 base and J by 12 bases. The CDR3 sequence: CASSLKGPNDRGWGETRYF. The CDR3 DNA follows: TGTGCCAGCAGCTTAAAGGGTCCCAATGACAGGGGGTGGGGAGAGACCCGGTACTTC.

This clonotype was seen more than once but under ten times. The genes are TRBV6-5 and TRBJ1-6, with D perhaps matching TRBD1 (6 bases). The CDR3 is 16 residues long. The germline CDR1 and CDR2 sequences are MNHEY and SVGAGI. Trimming removed 0 bases from V and 10 bases from J, with 16 bases in between. In nucleotides, the CDR3 is TGTGCCAGCAGTTACTCGATCTGGGGGCGCGGATCACCCCTCCACTTT. Translated: CASSYSIWGRGSPLHF.

In its sample, this clonotype was seen many times. This CDR3 is CASSLGSHNEQFF. As DNA, the CDR3 is TGCGCCAGCAGCTTGGGATCGCACAATGAGCAGTTCTTC. This sequence joins TRBV5-1 and TRBJ2-1, with no clear D. The CDR3 runs to 13 residues. The V and J ends lost 0 bases and 5 bases respectively, with 6 bases between them. Germline CDR1 and CDR2: SGHRS and YFSETQ. The full variable domain, rest sourced from reference TRBV5-1 and TRBJ2-1, is KAGVTQTPRYLIKTRGQQVTLSCSPISGHRSVSWYQQTPGQGLQFLFEYFSETQRNKGNFPGRFSGRQFSNSRSEMNVSTLELGDSALYLCASSLGSHNEQFFGPGTRLTVL.

This chain links TRBV7-9 with TRBJ2-2, with D hard to call. Looked up from germline, CDR1 is SEHNR and CDR2 is FQNEAQ (reference sequence). This CDR3 has 14 amino acids. V lost 7 bases to trimming and J lost 2 bases, with 11 bases between them. Here the CDR3 reads CASTTTVNTGELFF. The CDR3 DNA follows: TGTGCCAGCACTACTACCGTCAACACCGGGGAGCTGTTTTTT. Combining the CDR3 with reference TRBV7-9 and TRBJ2-2 gives the whole variable domain DTGVSQNPRHKITKRGQNVTFRCDPISEHNRLYWYRQTLGQGPEFLTYFQNEAQLEKSRLLSDRFSAERPKGSFSTLEIQRTEQGDSAMYLCASTTTVNTGELFFGEGSRLTVL.

As concerns this clonotype: Given a much more abundant clone one base away, this may be a read error. V usage is TRBV5-1 and J usage is TRBJ2-1; possibly TRBD2 for D (6 bases). Germline V gene sequence: CDR1 SGHRS, CDR2 YFSETQ. The CDR3 sequence is 17 residues long. In nucleotides, the CDR3 is TGCGCCAGCAGCCGCCTTGGGCGGGGCAACTCCTACAATGAGCAGGTCTTC. Amino acids: CASSRLGRGNSYNEQVF. Complete variable domain (other parts from reference TRBV5-1 and TRBJ2-1): KAGVTQTPRYLIKTRGQQVTLSCSPISGHRSVSWYQQTPGQGLQFLFEYFSETQRNKGNFPGRFSGRQFSNSRSEMNVSTLELGDSALYLCASSRLGRGNSYNEQVFGPGTRLTVL.

Notes on this clonotype: This may be a read error, as it is one base from a much larger clone. This chain connects TRBV6-2 or TRBV6-3 to TRBJ2-6, with D hard to call. Germline values: CDR1 MNHEY, CDR2 SVGEGT. The CDR3 has 14 amino acids. CDR3 residues: CVSSYSTGANVLTF. CDR3 sequence (DNA): TGTGTCAGCAGTTACTCGACTGGGGCCAACGTCCTGACTTTC.

This clonotype was seen ten or more times. The chain is built from TRBV20-1 and TRBJ2-3; D not resolved. Germline V gene lookup returns CDR1 DFQATT and CDR2 SNEGSKA (reference sequence). V shed 5 bases and J shed 4 bases, with 1 base lying between them. The CDR3 has 9 amino acids. Here the CDR3 reads CSAPDTQYF. In DNA, the CDR3 is TGCAGTGCTCCAGATACGCAGTATTTT.

This chain joins TRBV18 and TRBJ1-2; D possibly corresponds to TRBD1 (6 bases). V lost 3 bases and J lost 6, with 11 bases in between. The CDR3 has 13 amino acids. From germline, CDR1 is KGHSH and CDR2 LQKENI. The chain's CDR3 is CASSPEGGHGYTF. CDR3 nucleotide sequence: TGTGCCAGCTCACCGGAGGGGGGGCATGGCTACACCTTC.

Many counts were recorded for this clonotype. The V and J genes are TRBV6-6 and TRBJ2-1, with 8 bases lining up with TRBD1. From germline, CDR1 is MNHNY and CDR2 SVGAGI (reference sequence). This CDR3 has 12 residues. J lost 10 bases, V lost 11 bases, and 10 bases had no gene match. CDR3 bases: TGTGCCGGACAGGGACCCTCGGGGGAGCAGTTCTTC. This encodes CAGQGPSGEQFF.

This clonotype came up many times. The chain joins TRBV6-6 to TRBJ1-4; 9 positions agree with TRBD1. The V gene's germline CDR1 is MNHNY and CDR2 SVGAGI (reference sequence). With 6 bases clipped from V and 7 bases from J, the junction kept 6 bases outside the gene matches. This CDR3 has 14 amino acids. CDR3 residues: CASRWTGEGEKLFF. CDR3 nucleotide sequence: TGTGCCAGCAGATGGACAGGGGAGGGTGAAAAACTGTTTTTT.

The V and J genes are TRBV12-3 or TRBV12-4 and TRBJ2-4; 8 bases fit TRBD2. With the DNA end fitting TRBJ2-5 better, the J assignment may be wrong. The CDR3 has 16 amino acids. CDR3 region: CASSSGGGGRSGTQYF. CDR3 sequence (DNA): TGTGCCAGCAGTTCCGGGGGCGGGGGGCGTTCTGGGACCCAGTACTTC.

This clonotype has just a few counts. The junction and the germline gene differ at one end; a read error may be behind it. This chain joins TRBV12-3 or TRBV12-4 and TRBJ2-3; 12 nucleotides agree with TRBD2. This CDR3 is built from 15 residues. In DNA, the CDR3 is TGTGCCAGCAGGCTACTAGCGGGGGGCGGGGATATGCAGTATTTT. It encodes CASRLLAGGGDMQYF.

This clonotype came up many times. This sequence joins TRBV5-1 and TRBJ2-4, with D tentatively TRBD1 or TRBD2 (6 bases each). The CDR3 totals 16 residues. Deletions cut 7 bases from V and 10 bases from J, with 27 bases between. The germline V gene has CDR1 SGHRS and CDR2 YFSETQ. DNA of the CDR3: TGCGCCAGCCCCGGGAAGGGGGGCGGTAAAGAAGGAATTCAGTACTTC. This encodes CASPGKGGGKEGIQYF.